This T cell receptor (beta chain) was documented in a study of T cell repertoires in cytomegalovirus infection. Study summary: CMV infection and matching HLA type were both indicated by public TCR beta signatures. Study-level results: HLA-C-restricted CMV-specific TCR beta clonotypes prevailed in the ex vivo response. Summed frequency of public TCR beta families distinguished CMV carriers with the relevant HLA.

Per germline, CDR1 MGHDK and CDR2 SYGVNS. CDR3 size: 16 residues. V was pared by 3 bases and J by 7 bases, with 21 bases between. TCRdb re-derived calls from the reads in MiXCR, one entry per CDR3 protein. Of about 180,000 distinct CDR3 sequences in the sample, 13% to 15% were seen once. This clonotype was observed many times. Its target is unknown. J is TRBJ1-2 and V is TRBV25-1, with a possible D match to TRBD1 (5 bases). Sequencing was done on a sample of PBMCs. The sequence derives from a human donor in good health (CMV status not recorded). Some clones in this sample may be carry-over from other donors' samples. The CDR3 sequence: CASSDPGLSMKGGYTF. CDR3 coding DNA: TGTGCCAGCAGTGATCCGGGACTAAGTATGAAAGGTGGCTACACCTTC.